This T cell receptor beta chain comes out of a study of blood T cell repertoires in COVID-19. Overall study: T cells, B-cell-depleted T cells, or PBMCs provided the cDNA or gDNA that served as material.

CDR1 and CDR2 (germline): SGHRS, YFSETQ. Trimming took off 4 bases at V and 0 bases at J, with 12 bases between the two ends. This CDR3 comprises 15 residues. The repertoire was sequenced with immunoSEQ multiplex PCR; TCRdb's copy has only in-frame clones and lacks some. The sample lists roughly 100,000 clones, about four fifths occurring once. This TCR came from a woman aged 80 or older with acute or convalescent COVID-19. The rearrangement joins TRBV5-1 to TRBJ2-3, with D possibly TRBD1 on 6 matching bases. The sequenced sample consisted of peripheral blood. In DNA, the CDR3 is TGCGCCAGCAGCCCAACAGGGTCCAGCACAGATACGCAGTATTTT. This encodes CASSPTGSSTDTQYF.